The T cell receptor beta chain described here comes from a study of cytomegalovirus exposure and HLA in healthy donors. Overall study: Among the approximately 400 genotyped donors, over 70% were placed in the Caucasian-associated ancestry cluster. Study findings and constraints: Cytomegalovirus association was listed for 164 TCR beta chains.

Points on this clone: Its antigen is unknown.

The CDR3 has 11 residues. Germline trimming cut 11 bases from V and 2 bases from J; bases unmatched to any gene: 1. Germline CDR1 LNHDA, CDR2 SQIVND (reference sequence). The PCR made use of 60 Vbeta and 13 Jbeta primers. Here immunoSEQ multiplex PCR was the method, and the copy in TCRdb shows in-frame clones only, minus some. The sample records fewer than 200,000 clones, approximately 79% being singletons. V usage is TRBV19 and J usage is TRBJ2-7; 9 bases are shared with TRBD1. The sequenced material came from PBMCs. This clonotype was obtained from a middle-aged man in good health and CMV-seronegative. CDR3 sequence: CAGTGPYEQYF. The CDR3 coding sequence is TGTGCCGGGACAGGGCCCTACGAGCAGTACTTC.